This T cell receptor beta chain was profiled in a study of monozygotic twins with inflammatory bowel disease. The CDR3 length is 12 residues. Germline CDR1 SGHRS, CDR2 YFSETQ. Used for each TCR library was roughly 3,700 ng of total RNA. With about 17 and 10 cycles respectively, two nested PCRs were carried out on TCRalpha and TCRbeta cDNA. TCRdb reprocessed the 5' RACE reads, with one entry per CDR3 protein and no DNA. In total, the table holds tens of thousands of distinct CDR3 sequences. The sequence came from a human donor with ulcerative colitis or Crohn's disease, or a healthy co-twin of an affected twin (not recorded which). Sequenced sample: blood. The chain uses TRBV5-1 and TRBJ2-1; TCRdb's D call, TRBD1, is unchecked because there is no DNA. CDR3 residues: CASSSGYPFIFF.